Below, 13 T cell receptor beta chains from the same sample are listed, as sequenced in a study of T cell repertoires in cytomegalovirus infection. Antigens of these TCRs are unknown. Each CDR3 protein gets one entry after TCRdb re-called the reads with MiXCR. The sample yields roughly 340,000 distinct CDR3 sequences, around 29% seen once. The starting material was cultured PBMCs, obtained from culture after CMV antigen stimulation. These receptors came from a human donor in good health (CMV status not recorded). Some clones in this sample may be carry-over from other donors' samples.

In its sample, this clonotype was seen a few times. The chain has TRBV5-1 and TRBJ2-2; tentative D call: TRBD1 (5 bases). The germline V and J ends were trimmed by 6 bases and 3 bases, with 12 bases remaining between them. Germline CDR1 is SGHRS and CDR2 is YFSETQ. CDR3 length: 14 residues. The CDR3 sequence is CASTMTVDTGELFF. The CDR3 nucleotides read TGCGCCAGCACTATGACAGTAGACACCGGGGAGCTGTTTTTT.

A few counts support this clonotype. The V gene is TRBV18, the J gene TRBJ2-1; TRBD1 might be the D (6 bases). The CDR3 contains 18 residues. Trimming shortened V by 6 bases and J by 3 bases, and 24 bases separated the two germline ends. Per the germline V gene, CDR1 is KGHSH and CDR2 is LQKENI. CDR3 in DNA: TGTGCCAGCTCCAGGGGAATTTTCCGGCAGGGATTCTACAATGAGCAGTTCTTC. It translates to CASSRGIFRQGFYNEQFF.

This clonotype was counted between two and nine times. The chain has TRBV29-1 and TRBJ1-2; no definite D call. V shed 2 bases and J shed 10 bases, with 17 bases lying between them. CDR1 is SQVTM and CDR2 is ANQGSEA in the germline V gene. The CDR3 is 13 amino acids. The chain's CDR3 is CSVEPRVSWDYTF. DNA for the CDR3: TGCAGCGTTGAACCCCGGGTTTCGTGGGACTACACCTTC. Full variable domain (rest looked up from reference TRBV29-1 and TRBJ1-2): SAVISQKPSRDICQRGTSLTIQCQVDSQVTMMFWYRQQPGQSLTLIATANQGSEATYESGFVIDKFPISRPNLTFSTLTVSNMSPEDSSIYLCSVEPRVSWDYTFGSGTRLTVV.

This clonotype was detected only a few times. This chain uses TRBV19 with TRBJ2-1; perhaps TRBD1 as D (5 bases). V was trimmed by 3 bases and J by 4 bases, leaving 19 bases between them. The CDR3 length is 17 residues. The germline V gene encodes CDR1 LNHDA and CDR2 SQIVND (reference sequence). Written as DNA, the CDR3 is TGTGCCAGTAGTATCTTCTTTGTCTTAAAGGGGTACAATGAGCAGTTCTTC. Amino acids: CASSIFFVLKGYNEQFF.

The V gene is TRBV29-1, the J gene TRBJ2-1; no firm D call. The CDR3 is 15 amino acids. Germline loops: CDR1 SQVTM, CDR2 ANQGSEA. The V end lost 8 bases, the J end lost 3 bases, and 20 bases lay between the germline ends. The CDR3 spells CSPVGRSSCYNEQFF. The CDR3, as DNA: TGCAGCCCCGTGGGCAGGAGTAGTTGCTACAATGAGCAGTTCTTC.

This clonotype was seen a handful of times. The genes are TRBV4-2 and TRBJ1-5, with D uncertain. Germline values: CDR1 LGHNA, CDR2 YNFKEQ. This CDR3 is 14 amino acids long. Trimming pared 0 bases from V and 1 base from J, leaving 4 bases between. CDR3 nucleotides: TGTGCCAGCAGCCAAGAGGGGAGCAATCAGCCCCAGCATTTT. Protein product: CASSQEGSNQPQHF.

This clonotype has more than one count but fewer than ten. The CDR3 protein is CASSLGGNGQPQHF. CDR3 nucleotide sequence: TGTGCCAGCAGTTTAGGGGGGAACGGCCAGCCCCAGCATTTT. The chain is built from TRBV12-3 or TRBV12-4 and TRBJ1-5, with D perhaps matching TRBD1 (5 bases). CDR3 size: 14 residues. V was pared by 1 base and J by 7 bases, with 11 bases between.

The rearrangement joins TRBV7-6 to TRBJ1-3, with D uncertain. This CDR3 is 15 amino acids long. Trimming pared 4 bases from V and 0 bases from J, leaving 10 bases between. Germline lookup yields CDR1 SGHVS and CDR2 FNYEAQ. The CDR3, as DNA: TGTGCCAGCAGCTCCACAGCCGACTCTGGAAACACCATATATTTT. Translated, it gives CASSSTADSGNTIYF.

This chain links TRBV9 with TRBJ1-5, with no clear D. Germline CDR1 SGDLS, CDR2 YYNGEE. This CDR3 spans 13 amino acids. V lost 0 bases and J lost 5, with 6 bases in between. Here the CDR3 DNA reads TGTGCCAGCAGCGTAGAGCACGATCAGCCCCAGCATTTT. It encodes CASSVEHDQPQHF.

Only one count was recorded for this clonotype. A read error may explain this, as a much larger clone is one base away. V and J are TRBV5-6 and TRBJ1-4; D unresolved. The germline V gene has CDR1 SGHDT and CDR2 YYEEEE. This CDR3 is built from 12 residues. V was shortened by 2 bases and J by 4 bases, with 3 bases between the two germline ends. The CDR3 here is CASSFHNEKLFF. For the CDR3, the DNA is TGTGCCAGCAGCTTTCATAATGAAAAACTGTTTTTT.

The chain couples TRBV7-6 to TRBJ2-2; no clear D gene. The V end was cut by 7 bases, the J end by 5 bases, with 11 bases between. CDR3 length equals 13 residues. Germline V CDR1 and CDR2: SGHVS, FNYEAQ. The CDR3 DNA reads TGTGCCAGCATTTTTCTAGGAACCGGGGAGCTGTTTTTT. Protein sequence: CASIFLGTGELFF.

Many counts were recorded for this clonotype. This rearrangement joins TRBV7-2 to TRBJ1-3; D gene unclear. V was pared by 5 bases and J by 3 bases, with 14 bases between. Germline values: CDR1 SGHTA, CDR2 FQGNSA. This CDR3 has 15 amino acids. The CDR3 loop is CASSPSLSYGNTIYF. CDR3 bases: TGTGCCAGCAGCCCTTCCTTGAGTTATGGAAACACCATATATTTT.

The CDR3 DNA reads as TGTGCCAGCAGACCCACAGGGGGCTTAGGCTATGGCTACACCTTC. Translating gives CASRPTGGLGYGYTF. This chain connects TRBV6-8 to TRBJ1-2; 9 nucleotides align to TRBD1. This CDR3 has 15 residues. The germline gives CDR1 MNHGY, CDR2 SAAAGT. V was pared by 6 bases and J by 4 bases, with 9 bases of the junction left unmatched.